The entry that follows covers one TCR beta chain sequence. The sample is drawn from a study of blood T cell repertoires in COVID-19. Background on the study: The cDNA or gDNA used as material had been derived from T cells, B-cell-depleted T cells, or PBMCs.

This CDR3 comprises 15 residues. V was trimmed by 4 bases and J by 0 bases, leaving 12 bases between them. The V gene's germline CDR1 is LGHNA and CDR2 YNFKEQ. Seattle patients were enrolled while actively infected and followed longitudinally. As processed by the authors: Counts of nucleated cells, estimated from reference gene primer amplification, were obtained. The repertoire was sequenced with immunoSEQ multiplex PCR; TCRdb's copy has only in-frame clones and lacks some. D and trimming come from the DNA, and the V and J calls and clone size come from that table. Of approximately 200,000 clones detected, less than 95% appear once; the ten largest clones hold about 0.8%.

The sequenced sample was peripheral blood. The V and J genes are TRBV4-2 and TRBJ1-1, with unresolved D. The clonotype comes from a man aged 25-45 years with COVID-19, enrolled during active disease. CDR3 protein: CASSPRQTLNTEAFF. The DNA of the CDR3 is TGTGCCAGCAGCCCCCGCCAAACACTGAACACTGAAGCTTTCTTT.